This TCR beta chain was documented in a study of shared clonotypes between healthy human individuals. At deep level, the assay was performed. Per the authors' pipeline: Filtering differed for immunoSEQ, which gave only junction sequences without quality scores. Repertoires were generated with immunoSEQ multiplex PCR, while TCRdb's copy carries only in-frame clones and drops some. V, J and clone size are taken as reported in that table, and D and trimming were inferred from the DNA itself. The sample has about 1.1 million clones; 78% are singletons. A remark on this clone: Its antigen remains unknown. Other DNA sequences from this sample encode an identical CDR3 as well.

V shed 5 bases and J shed 2 bases, with 8 bases lying between them. Looked up from germline, CDR1 is SGHRS and CDR2 is YFSETQ. CDR3 length equals 14 residues. Regarding the study as a whole: Naive CD4 clonotypes overlapped across a handful of donors at approximately 4.5%.

This sequence joins TRBV5-1 and TRBJ2-6, with D unclear. Input material: memory CD4+ T cells from PBMCs. As to subset: CD45RA-negative fraction. The sequence derives from a man aged 18 to 30 in good health. Some clones in this sample may be carry-over from other donors' samples. The CDR3 reads CASSRSTGANVLTF. CDR3 DNA: TGCGCCAGCAGTCGGTCCACTGGGGCCAACGTCCTGACTTTC.